This T cell receptor beta chain comes out of a study of response to subunit inactivated influenza vaccine. Study-wide results and caveats: The authors offered the suggestion that each seasonal influenza vaccination recruits few new T cells.

Each CDR3 protein is one row after TCRdb ran MiXCR on the RT-PCR reads. The sample contains hundreds of thousands of distinct CDR3 sequences, around 18% of which appear only once. Deletions cut 4 bases from V and 0 bases from J, with 7 bases between. This CDR3 comprises 14 residues. This clonotype came up a few times. Its antigen is currently unknown. The chain has TRBV12-3 or TRBV12-4 and TRBJ2-1; D uncertain. The sequences come from PBMCs from blood, collected roughly 5 days after vaccination. This sequence was found in a man aged 45 to 65 who received an inactivated influenza vaccine. CDR3 sequence reads: CASSYKNSYNEQFF. The DNA of the CDR3 is TGTGCCAGCAGTTACAAGAACTCCTACAATGAGCAGTTCTTC.